This TCR beta chain was documented in a study of metastatic and nonmetastatic thyroid tumors. Study at large: The comparison covered peripheral blood and tumor or nodule tissue in malignant and benign thyroid patients. Findings of the study overall: The reported finding was significantly higher TCR beta diversity in malignant thyroid tumors relative to benign nodules, in blood and tumor.

As to this clone: Its specificity is not known.

The CDR3 sequence is 15 residues long. Per the germline V gene, CDR1 is SGHAT and CDR2 is FQNNGV. V lost 1 base, J lost 4 bases, and 11 bases lay in between. All patients reached thyroid surgery having received no treatment beforehand. Original methodology: A classifier of distant metastasis in papillary thyroid cancer was built from CDR3 differences (across clinicopathological groups). TCRdb re-clonotyped the PCR reads through MiXCR. TCRdb's processing, not the study's, gives the V and J calls here. The table shows 39,000 or so clones, with less than 60% occurring only once. The chain carries TRBV11-2 and TRBJ2-1, with D possibly matching TRBD1 (6 bases). The sample comprised tumor tissue. This sequence originates from a male donor with papillary thyroid cancer or a benign thyroid nodule (not recorded which). Some clones in this sample may be carry-over from other donors' samples. The CDR3 region is CASSLGATGYNEQFF. CDR3 DNA: TGTGCCAGCAGCTTAGGGGCCACAGGGTACAATGAGCAGTTCTTC.